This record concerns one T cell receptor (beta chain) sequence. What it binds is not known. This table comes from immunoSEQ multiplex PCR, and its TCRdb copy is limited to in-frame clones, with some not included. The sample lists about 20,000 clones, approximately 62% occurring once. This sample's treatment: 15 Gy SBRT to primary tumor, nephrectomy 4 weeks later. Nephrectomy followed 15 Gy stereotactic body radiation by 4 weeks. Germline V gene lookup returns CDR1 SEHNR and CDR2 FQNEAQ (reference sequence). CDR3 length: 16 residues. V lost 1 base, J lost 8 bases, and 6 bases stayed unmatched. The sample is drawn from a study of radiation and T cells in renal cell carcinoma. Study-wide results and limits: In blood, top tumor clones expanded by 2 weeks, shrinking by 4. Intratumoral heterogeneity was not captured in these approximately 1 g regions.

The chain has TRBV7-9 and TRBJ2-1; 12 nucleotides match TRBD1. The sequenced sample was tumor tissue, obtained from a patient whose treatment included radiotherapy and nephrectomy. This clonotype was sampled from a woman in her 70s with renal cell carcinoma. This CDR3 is CASSLEWDRGRHEQFF. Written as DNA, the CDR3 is TGTGCCAGCAGCTTAGAGTGGGACAGGGGGCGCCATGAGCAGTTCTTC.